The sequence of this T cell receptor beta chain was determined in a study of beta chain features in type 1 diabetes. One heparinised draw, averaging roughly 0.12 L, was taken per donor. Study-level points and caveats: Across patients, naive, central memory and Treg TCRB repertoires exhibited apparently greater similarity than was observed across healthy donors. Across all four CD4+ subsets, people with type 1 diabetes showed modestly shorter TCRB CDR3s. VDJ junctions from type 1 diabetes patients carried fewer insertions and larger deletions.

Germline V gene data show CDR1 as SGDLS and CDR2 as YYNGEE. This CDR3 is built from 14 residues. V lost 6 bases, J lost 6 bases, and 8 bases stayed unmatched. To note about this clone: Its specificity is not known.

Since all of the isolated RNA was reverse transcribed, expressed TCRB transcripts were what got sequenced. Profiled with immunoSEQ multiplex PCR; TCRdb holds only in-frame clones, not every one. This sample has hundreds of thousands of clones, with about a tenth found just once. The sequenced sample was naive CD4+ T cells from blood. The chain links TRBV9 to TRBJ2-3; 9 nucleotides align to TRBD2. This clonotype originated in a man aged 25-45 years with type 1 diabetes. This CDR3 is CASNPGLAGDTQYF. The DNA for the CDR3 is TGTGCCAGCAACCCGGGACTAGCAGGGGATACGCAGTATTTT. Full variable domain (outside the CDR3, taken from reference TRBV9 and TRBJ2-3): DSGVTQTPKHLITATGQRVTLRCSPRSGDLSVYWYQQSLDQGLQFLIQYYNGEERAKGNILERFSAQQFPDLHSELNLSSLELGDSALYFCASNPGLAGDTQYFGPGTRLTVL.